This T cell receptor beta chain was identified in a study of identifying expanded T cells in peripheral blood. Repertoires were generated with immunoSEQ multiplex PCR, while TCRdb's copy carries only in-frame clones and drops some. Of about 98,000 clones listed, around 88% are singletons. In its sample, this clone was seen once. Its antigen is not identified. The CDR3 contains 16 residues. Germline loops: CDR1 SGHVS, CDR2 FNYEAQ. V lost 5 bases and J lost 9, with 26 bases in between. Study-wide results and caveats: Technical replicates showed roughly 1.2 changed clones; two weeks about 16; four weeks 19. Approximately 2-week clone count variance significantly increased as total template count grew.

The V and J genes are TRBV7-6 and TRBJ2-7, with D perhaps being TRBD1 or TRBD2 (5 bases each). The TCR sequence derives from a person between 18 and 75 years old in good health. Sequencing input: blood. CDR3 sequence reads: CASSPRPGTAKEPQYF. The CDR3 DNA reads as TGTGCCAGCAGCCCCCGCCCCGGGACGGCTAAGGAGCCGCAGTACTTC.